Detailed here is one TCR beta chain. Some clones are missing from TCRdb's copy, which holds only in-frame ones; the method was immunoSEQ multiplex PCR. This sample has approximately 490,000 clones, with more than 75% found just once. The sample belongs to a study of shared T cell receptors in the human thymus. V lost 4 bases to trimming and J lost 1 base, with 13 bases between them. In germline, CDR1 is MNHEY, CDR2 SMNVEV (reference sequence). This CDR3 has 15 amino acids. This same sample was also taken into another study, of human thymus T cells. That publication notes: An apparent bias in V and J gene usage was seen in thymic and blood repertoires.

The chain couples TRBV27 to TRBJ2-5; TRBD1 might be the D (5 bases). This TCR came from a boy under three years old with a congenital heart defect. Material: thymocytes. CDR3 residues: CASSSTGSPQETQYF. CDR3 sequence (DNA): TGTGCCAGCAGTTCTACAGGCTCCCCCCAAGAGACCCAGTACTTC.